This T cell receptor (beta chain) was found in a study of graft-versus-host responses after intestinal transplantation. Study context: Every one of the recipients received anti-thymocyte globulin induction and afterwards took tacrolimus and steroids for around 3 years. The study's findings and limits: Graft-donor T cell macrochimerism in patients accompanied high graft-versus-host to host-versus-graft clonal ratios in allografts. Maximum circulating GvH clone levels tracked with early post-transplant HvG decreases.

Data came from immunoSEQ multiplex PCR; TCRdb stores just in-frame clones and leaves some out. The sample holds tens of thousands of clones, around 89% seen once. Trimming shortened V by 2 bases and J by 7 bases, and 9 bases separated the two germline ends. The CDR3 has 13 residues. Germline values: CDR1 MNHEY, CDR2 SMNVEV (reference sequence). Comment on this clone: Its antigen is unknown.

This sequence was found in a human donor who received an intestinal transplant. The material was unstimulated CD8+ T cells sorted from spleen or lymph node cells, obtained before intestinal transplant. The gene calls are TRBV27 and TRBJ2-1, with D possibly being TRBD1 (5 bases). The CDR3 protein is CASSLRAGNEQFF. The CDR3 bases are TGTGCCAGCAGTTTAAGGGCAGGGAATGAGCAGTTCTTC.